This entry features one T cell receptor beta chain sequence. Its cognate antigen is unknown. The V end lost 6 bases, the J end lost 5 bases, and 13 bases lay between the germline ends. The CDR3 is made up of 13 amino acids. Germline V CDR1 and CDR2: MRHNA, SNTAGT. This entry is derived from a study of radiotherapy plus CTLA-4 blockade in lung cancer. On the study more broadly: Overall, around 18% of patients showed an objective response, while approximately 28% attained disease control.

Chemo-refractory metastatic non-small-cell lung cancer patients were treated with focal radiation plus CTLA-4 blockade with ipilimumab. Clones were read by immunoSEQ multiplex PCR, and TCRdb kept only the in-frame ones, dropping some. The sample holds tens of thousands of clones; 70% to 90% are singletons and the top ten take 16%. Regarding the study as a whole: In blood, early T cell clone dynamics reportedly predicted response best, together with interferon-beta. Following radiotherapy plus ipilimumab, tumor-derived TCR clones expanded in the blood.

Sequenced here: peripheral blood, sampled from a patient treated with radiotherapy plus ipilimumab. V gene TRBV6-4 combines with J gene TRBJ1-1; possibly TRBD1 for D (6 bases). The clonotype was recovered from a human donor with non-small cell lung cancer that progressed on radiotherapy plus ipilimumab. As DNA, the CDR3 is TGTGCCAGCAGCTCGGAAGGGGGAACTGAAGCTTTCTTT. Translated: CASSSEGGTEAFF.